This T cell receptor beta chain appears in the sequencing data of a study of blood T cell repertoires in COVID-19. Whole-study context: Whether acute or convalescent, the COVID-19 samples came from the United States, Italy and Spain. T cells, B-cell-depleted T cells, or PBMCs supplied cDNA or gDNA.

This clone was counted only a few times. Under the authors' procedure: By means of reference gene primer amplification, nucleated cell counts were estimated. Some clones are missing from TCRdb's copy, which holds only in-frame ones; the method was immunoSEQ multiplex PCR. V, J and clone size are those of that table, while D and trimming were read from the DNA. The sample shows 55,000 to 80,000 clones, about three quarters of them seen only once. In germline, CDR1 is KGHSH, CDR2 LQKENI. CDR3 size: 15 residues. Trimming removed 2 bases from V and 4 bases from J, with 12 bases in between. The V and J genes are TRBV18 and TRBJ1-3; D call uncertain. The receptor was derived from a human donor in a cohort sampled during active COVID-19. Sequences were obtained from peripheral blood. DNA for the CDR3: TGTGCCAGCTCACCATCAGGAAGCAAAGGAAACACCATATATTTT. This sequence encodes CASSPSGSKGNTIYF.